These 12 T cell receptor beta chains were all obtained from the same sample, sequenced in a study of blood T cell repertoires in COVID-19. Assay used: immunoSEQ multiplex PCR; TCRdb lists only in-frame clones, some missing. In the table there are roughly 200,000 clones, 70% to 90% of which are singletons. The sample taken for sequencing was PBMCs or T cells enriched from blood (not recorded which). These receptors originate from a woman aged 40 to 49 with acute COVID-19.

This clone was detected only once. V usage is TRBV9 and J usage is TRBJ1-2, with 10 bases matching TRBD1. With 0 bases clipped from V and 4 bases from J, the junction kept 3 bases outside the gene matches. CDR3 length: 15 residues. Germline V gives CDR1 SGDLS, CDR2 YYNGEE. The chain's CDR3 is CASSVAGQGSYGYTF. The CDR3 nucleotides are TGTGCCAGCAGCGTAGCGGGACAGGGGAGCTATGGCTACACCTTC.

The V gene is TRBV28, the J gene TRBJ2-1; 16 positions agree with TRBD2. The CDR3 length is 18 residues. Germline lookup yields CDR1 MDHEN and CDR2 SYDVKM. With 5 bases clipped from V and 6 bases from J, the junction kept 10 bases outside the gene matches. The CDR3 loop is CASSGTSGRAGGRNEQFF. The CDR3, as DNA: TGTGCCAGCAGTGGGACTAGCGGGAGGGCGGGGGGTCGCAATGAGCAGTTCTTC.

The chain links TRBV28 to TRBJ1-5; D might be TRBD1 (6 bases). This CDR3 region has 14 residues. CDR1 MDHEN and CDR2 SYDVKM come from the germline V gene. V was trimmed by 3 bases and J by 4 bases, leaving 10 bases between them. Here the CDR3 DNA reads TGTGCCAGCAGTTTGTACCAGGGGAATCAGCCCCAGCATTTT. Its protein product is CASSLYQGNQPQHF.

This chain connects TRBV27 to TRBJ2-7; TRBD1 matches at 7 bases. There are 13 residues in the CDR3. The V and J ends lost 5 bases and 2 bases, in that order; junction bases with no gene match: 3. Germline V gene lookup returns CDR1 MNHEY and CDR2 SMNVEV (reference sequence). CDR3 nucleotides: TGTGCCAGCAGTCCGGGACAGCCCTACGAGCAGTACTTC. Translating it yields CASSPGQPYEQYF.

The chain carries TRBV19 and TRBJ1-5; 7 bases align to TRBD1. Germline CDR1 LNHDA, CDR2 SQIVND (reference sequence). This CDR3 comprises 13 residues. J lost 4 bases, V lost 7 bases, and 4 bases had no gene match. The CDR3 nucleotides read TGTGCCAGTACGACAGGGCGTAATCAGCCCCAGCATTTT. This translates into CASTTGRNQPQHF.

The chain joins TRBV5-1 to TRBJ2-7, with 8 nucleotides matching TRBD1. CDR3 length: 13 amino acids. V was clipped by 5 bases and J by 5 bases; unmatched bases: 6. Germline lookup yields CDR1 SGHRS and CDR2 YFSETQ. Here the CDR3 reads CASSDGQGDEQYF. The CDR3, as DNA: TGCGCCAGCAGTGATGGACAGGGCGACGAGCAGTACTTC.

This sequence joins TRBV15 and TRBJ1-2, with 8 bases identical to TRBD1. The germline gives CDR1 LNHNV, CDR2 YYDKDF (reference sequence). CDR3 length: 15 amino acids. V lost 5 bases, J lost 4 bases, and 9 bases stayed unmatched. The CDR3 sequence is CATSGGHRGVYGYTF. In nucleotides, the CDR3 is TGTGCCACCAGCGGGGGGCACAGGGGGGTCTATGGCTACACCTTC.

The chain is built from TRBV11-2 and TRBJ1-1; D remains unclear. The CDR3 has 16 amino acids. The V end lost 4 bases, the J end lost 2 bases, and 17 bases lay between the germline ends. From germline, CDR1 is SGHAT and CDR2 FQNNGV. The CDR3 region has the DNA TGTGCCAGCAGCTCGACACCCAGGACTTCAAACACTGAAGCTTTCTTT. It translates to CASSSTPRTSNTEAFF.

CDR3 nucleotides: TGCGCCAGCAGCCAAGATCACCTAGCGGGAAGCTCCTACAATGAGCAGTTCTTC. Amino acids: CASSQDHLAGSSYNEQFF. The chain couples TRBV4-1 to TRBJ2-1, with 9 nucleotides matching TRBD2. Germline-derived CDR1 and CDR2 are MGHRA and YSYEKL. The length of the CDR3 is 18 residues. Trimming removed 0 bases from V and 0 bases from J; junction bases left unmatched: 6.

The CDR3 is CASRSGQYNEQFF. The DNA for the CDR3 is TGTGCCAGCAGATCCGGACAGTACAATGAGCAGTTCTTC. The chain couples TRBV6-5 to TRBJ2-1; tentatively, D is TRBD1 (6 bases). The CDR3 covers 13 residues. Per the germline V gene, CDR1 is MNHEY and CDR2 is SVGAGI. The V end was cut by 6 bases, the J end by 4 bases, with 10 bases between.

This sequence joins TRBV5-4 and TRBJ2-5, with D uncertain. The CDR3 contains 11 residues. The V end was cut by 4 bases, the J end by 3 bases, with 4 bases between. Germline V gives CDR1 SGHNT, CDR2 YYREEE (reference sequence). The CDR3 DNA reads as TGTGCCAGCAGCATAAAAGAGACCCAGTACTTC. Encoded protein: CASSIKETQYF.

This sequence joins TRBV27 and TRBJ2-1; a weak D match, TRBD1 (7 bases). The CDR3 is 15 residues long. V lost 7 bases and J lost 3, with 16 bases in between. Germline CDR1 is MNHEY and CDR2 is SMNVEV (reference sequence). The DNA of the CDR3 is TGTGCCAGCACCTCAGGGGGGTTGAACTACAATGAGCAGTTCTTC. It translates to CASTSGGLNYNEQFF.